These 19 T cell receptor beta chains were sequenced from one sample in a study of spatial heterogeneity in lung cancer. Using its own MiXCR run on the 5' RACE reads, TCRdb lists one record per CDR3 protein. The sample lists about 100,000 distinct CDR3 sequences, approximately 19% occurring once. The time point is: blood at routine non-recurrence follow-up after resection. The sequencing used PBMCs, collected at follow-up. The origin of the receptors is a male donor with early-stage non-small cell lung cancer.

This rearrangement joins TRBV20-1 to TRBJ2-1; tentatively, D is TRBD2 (6 bases). Trimming pared 6 bases from V and 7 bases from J, leaving 16 bases between. CDR1 and CDR2 (germline): DFQATT, SNEGSKA (reference sequence). CDR3 size: 13 residues. CDR3 region: CSAPTGGLNEQFF. The DNA for the CDR3 is TGCAGTGCGCCCACAGGAGGGTTGAATGAGCAGTTCTTC.

This clonotype was found a few times. The chain's CDR3 is CASRLWGSSNNEQFF. The CDR3 coding sequence is TGCGCCAGCAGATTGTGGGGCTCATCTAACAATGAGCAGTTCTTC. The J gene is TRBJ2-1, the V gene TRBV5-1; D perhaps matches TRBD1 (5 bases). Germline CDR1 SGHRS, CDR2 YFSETQ. This CDR3 contains 15 residues. Trimming pared 5 bases from V and 5 bases from J, leaving 17 bases between.

This clonotype was counted between two and nine times. This CDR3 is CASTFRLDSNQPQHF. Written as DNA, the CDR3 is TGTGCCAGCACCTTTCGCCTCGATAGCAATCAGCCCCAGCATTTT. The chain carries TRBV6-1 and TRBJ1-5; unclear D gene. This CDR3 region has 15 residues. V dropped 7 bases and J dropped 0 bases, with 13 bases sitting between them. Germline V gene data show CDR1 as MNHNS and CDR2 as SASEGT.

The chain employs TRBV20-1 and TRBJ2-1; the match to TRBD2 covers 11 bases. Germline V gene lookup returns CDR1 DFQATT and CDR2 SNEGSKA (reference sequence). V lost 4 bases, J lost 0 bases, and 5 bases stayed unmatched. The CDR3 runs to 16 residues. The CDR3 here is CSAMPLAGASYNEQFF. The CDR3 DNA is TGCAGTGCTATGCCACTAGCGGGAGCCTCCTACAATGAGCAGTTCTTC.

The chain employs TRBV19 and TRBJ1-5; 7 bases align to TRBD1. V was clipped by 2 bases and J by 7 bases; unmatched bases: 8. CDR3 length: 15 residues. Germline V gives CDR1 LNHDA, CDR2 SQIVND (reference sequence). This CDR3 reads CASSIYTGVGQPQHF. The CDR3 nucleotides are TGTGCCAGTAGTATATATACAGGGGTTGGGCAGCCCCAGCATTTT.

The chain couples TRBV20-1 to TRBJ2-3; no clear D. CDR1 DFQATT and CDR2 SNEGSKA come from the germline V gene (reference sequence). There are 13 residues in the CDR3. The V end was cut by 7 bases, the J end by 2 bases, with 13 bases between. This CDR3 is CSGSWAITDTQYF. As DNA, the CDR3 is TGCAGTGGGTCTTGGGCGATCACAGATACGCAGTATTTT.

This clonotype came up a few times. The chain links TRBV2 to TRBJ1-5, with a tentative D call TRBD1 (6 bases). Trimming cost V 4 bases and J 9 bases, with 16 bases left between them. This CDR3 is built from 14 residues. Per germline, CDR1 SNHLY and CDR2 FYNNEI. The DNA of the CDR3 is TGTGCCAGCAGTGGGGGGGCGGTGGAGTCGCCCCAGCATTTT. Translation gives CASSGGAVESPQHF.

The V and J genes are TRBV27 and TRBJ1-1, with 9 bases identical to TRBD1. Per the germline V gene, CDR1 is MNHEY and CDR2 is SMNVEV (reference sequence). This CDR3 region has 15 residues. The V and J ends lost 2 bases and 5 bases, in that order; junction bases with no gene match: 6. In DNA form, the CDR3 reads TGTGCCAGCAGTTTAACACCGACAGGGGGAACTGAAGCTTTCTTT. Translated, it gives CASSLTPTGGTEAFF.

This clonotype has only a few counts. CDR3 bases: TGCGCCAGCAGGGACGGAGAACCCGGGAGCGAGTACGAGCAGTACTTC. This gives the protein CASRDGEPGSEYEQYF. This chain joins TRBV5-1 and TRBJ2-7, with D possibly TRBD2 on 6 matching bases. The germline V gene has CDR1 SGHRS and CDR2 YFSETQ. V was clipped by 5 bases and J by 4 bases, with 22 bases between them. CDR3 length: 16 amino acids.

The table lists this clonotype with a few counts. The rearrangement joins TRBV23-1 to TRBJ1-5, with unresolved D. TRBV23-1 is flagged as an ORF with uncertain function. This CDR3 spans 17 amino acids. V was pared by 2 bases and J by 5 bases, with 19 bases between. CDR3 bases: TGCGCCAGCAGTCAACCGACCCGGGGAAATCGCGATCAGCCCCAGCATTTT. This codes for CASSQPTRGNRDQPQHF.

The sample holds a few counts of this clonotype. This chain uses TRBV5-1 with TRBJ2-7; D unclear. The V end lost 4 bases, the J end lost 6 bases, and 23 bases lay between the germline ends. The CDR3 extends over 16 amino acids. Germline loops: CDR1 SGHRS, CDR2 YFSETQ. Written as DNA, the CDR3 is TGCGCCAGCAGCATGGTGTCAGCCCCTCCGTCGAGCGAGCAGTACTTC. Its translation: CASSMVSAPPSSEQYF.

The J gene is TRBJ2-3, the V gene TRBV6-5; 7 bases fit TRBD2. V shed 8 bases and J 5 bases; nucleotides not matched to a gene: 7. Germline CDR1 and CDR2: MNHEY and SVGAGI. This CDR3 is built from 13 residues. The CDR3 loop reads CASGRDYGDTQYF. The DNA for the CDR3 is TGTGCCAGCGGGAGGGATTATGGAGATACGCAGTATTTT.

The chain has TRBV6-6 and TRBJ2-7; 8 nucleotides agree with TRBD1. Germline V gene data show CDR1 as MNHNY and CDR2 as SVGAGI (reference sequence). CDR3 length equals 15 residues. The junction had 6 bases not matched to a gene; V was cut back by 5 bases and J by 0 bases. CDR3 nucleotides: TGTGCCAGCAGTCCCGGACAGGGCGTCTCCTACGAGCAGTACGTC. It is translated as CASSPGQGVSYEQYV.

The CDR3, as DNA: TGTGCCAGCAGCCGACGGGGTCTTCAAGAGACCCAGTACTTC. This translates into CASSRRGLQETQYF. The chain combines TRBV5-5 with TRBJ2-5, with D possibly being TRBD2 (5 bases). Trimming stripped 4 bases from V and 2 bases from J, with 12 bases between. CDR3 size: 14 residues. Looked up from germline, CDR1 is SGHKS and CDR2 is YYEKEE (reference sequence). Full variable domain (remainder filled in from reference TRBV5-5 and TRBJ2-5): DAGVTQSPTHLIKTRGQQVTLRCSPISGHKSVSWYQQVLGQGPQFIFQYYEKEERGRGNFPDRFSARQFPNYSSELNVNALLLGDSALYLCASSRRGLQETQYFGPGTRLLVL.

This clonotype was counted a few times. The CDR3 is CASSYQGWNSPLHF. DNA of the CDR3: TGTGCCAGCAGTTATCAAGGGTGGAATTCACCCCTCCACTTT. The genes are TRBV6-2 or TRBV6-3 and TRBJ1-6; D unclear. Trimming cost V 3 bases and J 7 bases, with 10 bases left between them. Germline lookup yields CDR1 MNHEY and CDR2 SVGEGT. The CDR3 contains 14 residues.

In this sample, this clonotype turned up a few times. V gene TRBV18 combines with J gene TRBJ1-3; 11 bases match TRBD1. V trimming: 4 bases; J trimming: 0 bases; junction bases outside the gene matches: 2. CDR3 length: 16 residues. Germline CDR1 KGHSH, CDR2 LQKENI. In DNA form, the CDR3 reads TGTGCCAGCTCACTCGGACAGGGGGCCTCTGGAAACACCATATATTTT. Protein sequence: CASSLGQGASGNTIYF.

The chain is built from TRBV6-5 and TRBJ1-4, with D unclear. The CDR3 is made up of 13 amino acids. Germline CDR1 and CDR2: MNHEY and SVGAGI. V shed 5 bases and J shed 8 bases, with 12 bases lying between them. CDR3 protein: CASSGVAREKLFF. Here the CDR3 DNA reads TGTGCCAGCAGTGGGGTTGCGAGAGAAAAACTGTTTTTT.

This clonotype was seen only a few times. The V call is TRBV11-3, the J call TRBJ1-1, with 8 bases aligning to TRBD1. Trimming took 2 bases from V and 5 from J; bases not matched to a gene: 4. The CDR3 runs 14 residues. Germline lookup yields CDR1 SGHNT and CDR2 YENEEA. The CDR3 DNA follows: TGTGCCAGCAGCTTATCAGGGGGCTTGACTGAAGCTTTCTTT. Amino acids: CASSLSGGLTEAFF.

In nucleotides, the CDR3 is TGTGCCATCAGTGAGGCCACCTACGAGCAGTACTTC. Its translation: CAISEATYEQYF. The V and J genes are TRBV10-3 and TRBJ2-7; D unresolved. The CDR3 spans 12 residues. The V gene lost 2 bases and the J gene lost 2 bases, with 4 bases spanning the gap. The germline gives CDR1 ENHRY, CDR2 SYGVKD.